What follows are 6 T cell receptor beta chains derived from one specimen sequenced in a study of T cell responses to AZD1222 COVID-19 vaccine. The method was immunoSEQ multiplex PCR; TCRdb's version includes in-frame clones alone and lacks a portion of them. The sample includes approximately 99,000 clones, roughly 84% seen only once; the top ten take 3% to 3.5%. The sequences come from peripheral blood, collected on day 0 of AZD1222 vaccination. These receptors were taken from an adult in good health.

The sample holds a few counts of this clone. Other DNA sequences of this sample code for an identical CDR3. V is TRBV7-2 and J is TRBJ1-5, with unresolved D. The CDR3 totals 12 residues. Germline V gene data show CDR1 as SGHTA and CDR2 as FQGNSA. V was cut by 3 bases and J by 4 bases, with 4 bases left in between. The CDR3 loop reads CASSFSNQPQHF. CDR3 coding DNA: TGTGCCAGCAGCTTCAGTAATCAGCCCCAGCATTTT.

The rearrangement joins TRBV7-2 to TRBJ1-5, with D perhaps matching TRBD1 (5 bases). The V and J ends lost 1 base and 2 bases respectively, with 9 bases between them. Germline V gene sequence: CDR1 SGHTA, CDR2 FQGNSA. This CDR3 region has 15 residues. Here the CDR3 reads CASSLVSGGNQPQHF. The CDR3 DNA follows: TGTGCCAGCAGCTTAGTTTCGGGGGGCAATCAGCCCCAGCATTTT.

The J gene is TRBJ2-2, the V gene TRBV5-4; perhaps TRBD1 as D (8 bases). The CDR3 is 17 residues long. Germline-derived CDR1 and CDR2 are SGHNT and YYREEE (reference sequence). The V and J ends lost 4 bases and 5 bases respectively, with 21 bases between them. Here the CDR3 DNA reads TGTGCCAGCAGCCCTGGAGGGGTACAGGGGGGGACCGGGGAGCTGTTTTTT. It encodes CASSPGGVQGGTGELFF.

This clone has only a few counts. V and J are TRBV30 and TRBJ1-1; the match to TRBD1 covers 9 bases. The CDR3 spans 14 residues. Unmatched junction bases numbered 6, after V lost 3 bases and J lost 4 bases. The germline gives CDR1 GTSNPN, CDR2 SVGIG (reference sequence). The CDR3 is CAWRGQGGPTEAFF. CDR3 sequence (DNA): TGTGCCTGGAGGGGACAGGGTGGGCCCACTGAAGCTTTCTTT.

The chain recombines TRBV5-1 with TRBJ2-1, with D possibly called TRBD1 or TRBD2 (5 bases each). V was trimmed by 4 bases and J by 9 bases, leaving 17 bases between them. The CDR3 sequence is 14 residues long. Germline V CDR1 and CDR2: SGHRS, YFSETQ. The CDR3 nucleotides are TGCGCCAGCAGCCCCCGTCCTTCTGGGGGTGAGCAGTTCTTC. Its protein is CASSPRPSGGEQFF.

This clone was detected only a few times. This rearrangement joins TRBV3-1 (or the pseudogene TRBV3-2) to TRBJ1-2; TRBD1 is a possible D gene (5 bases). The germline CDR1 and CDR2 sequences are LGHDT and YNNKEL (reference sequence). The ends were cut back, 5 bases at V and 4 bases at J, with 38 bases in the middle. CDR3 length equals 22 residues. The CDR3 loop is CASSEKPRVDVAMLPFSYGYTF. The CDR3 coding sequence is TGTGCCAGCAGCGAAAAGCCCAGGGTTGACGTCGCCATGCTACCCTTCTCCTATGGCTACACCTTC.